These T cell receptor beta chains were read from a single sample in a study of blood T cell repertoires in COVID-19. Measured with immunoSEQ multiplex PCR; TCRdb has only the in-frame clones, and not every one. The sample holds around 130,000 clones; around 89% are singletons and the top ten take 8% to 13%. The sample comprised peripheral blood. These receptors all come from a woman older than 75 with acute or convalescent COVID-19. Both conserved end residues are part of each CDR3. D genes are given only for firm matches. Not every row has a clone size; where given, it reads once, few, many or a size class.

cdr3_nt: TGTGCCAGCAGCGTAGGACTAGCGGGGCTCCCCAGGACCGGGGAGCTGTTTTTT
cdr3_aa: CASSVGLAGLPRTGELFF
j_call: TRBJ2-2
clone_size: NA
v_call: TRBV7-2
d_call: TRBD2

cdr3_nt: TGTGCCATCAGGACTAGGGGGCGGGATGGGTACACTGAAGCTTTCTTT
cdr3_aa: CAIRTRGRDGYTEAFF
j_call: TRBJ1-1
clone_size: NA
v_call: TRBV10-3
d_call: TRBD1

cdr3_nt: TGTGCCAGCAGTGCTAGACTAGCGGGGGCGGGAGAGACCCAGTACTTC
cdr3_aa: CASSARLAGAGETQYF
j_call: TRBJ2-5
clone_size: NA
v_call: TRBV2
d_call: TRBD2

cdr3_nt: TGTGCCAGCAGCTTTCTAGCGGGGGGGCATGGGACAGATACGCAGTATTTT
cdr3_aa: CASSFLAGGHGTDTQYF
j_call: TRBJ2-3
clone_size: NA
v_call: TRBV7-9
d_call: TRBD2

cdr3_nt: TGTGCCAGTACCGGGACAGGGGCTAACTATGGCTACACCTTC
cdr3_aa: CASTGTGANYGYTF
j_call: TRBJ1-2
clone_size: NA
v_call: TRBV19
d_call: TRBD1

cdr3_nt: TGTGCCAGCTCGGCTATTCGGGAAGAGACCCAGTACTTC
cdr3_aa: CASSAIREETQYF
j_call: TRBJ2-5
clone_size: NA
v_call: TRBV7-2
d_call: NA

cdr3_nt: TGTGCCAGCAGTTACAGCGGCTATAATTCACCCCTCCACTTT
cdr3_aa: CASSYSGYNSPLHF
j_call: TRBJ1-6
clone_size: NA
v_call: TRBV2
d_call: NA

cdr3_nt: TGTGCCAGCAGCGTTGGCAACCTGAACACTGAAGCTTTCTTT
cdr3_aa: CASSVGNLNTEAFF
j_call: TRBJ1-1
clone_size: NA
v_call: TRBV9
d_call: NA

cdr3_nt: TGTGCCAGCAGCTCCGACAGGGATTCACCCCTCCACTTT
cdr3_aa: CASSSDRDSPLHF
j_call: TRBJ1-6
clone_size: NA
v_call: TRBV11-3
d_call: TRBD1

cdr3_nt: TGTGCCAGCAGCGTAGGGGGACAGTTCACTGAAGCTTTCTTT
cdr3_aa: CASSVGGQFTEAFF
j_call: TRBJ1-1
clone_size: NA
v_call: TRBV9
d_call: TRBD1

cdr3_nt: TGTGCCAGCAGAGTCAGGGTTGGCAATCAGCCCCAGCATTTT
cdr3_aa: CASRVRVGNQPQHF
j_call: TRBJ1-5
clone_size: NA
v_call: TRBV6-4
d_call: NA

cdr3_nt: TGTGCCAGCTCTCTGGCCGGGGTCCCGAACACTGAAGCTTTCTTT
cdr3_aa: CASSLAGVPNTEAFF
j_call: TRBJ1-1
clone_size: NA
v_call: TRBV18
d_call: NA

cdr3_nt: TGTGCCAGCTCACCGAGGACAGGGGAAGGCTACACCTTC
cdr3_aa: CASSPRTGEGYTF
j_call: TRBJ1-2
clone_size: NA
v_call: TRBV18
d_call: TRBD1

cdr3_nt: TGCGCCAGCAGCCCCGGGGTACTGGGCTACACCTTC
cdr3_aa: CASSPGVLGYTF
j_call: TRBJ1-2
clone_size: NA
v_call: TRBV5-1
d_call: NA

cdr3_nt: TGTGCCAGCAGCTCCACCGGGGGGCCGGGGTATGAGCAGTTCTTC
cdr3_aa: CASSSTGGPGYEQFF
j_call: TRBJ2-1
clone_size: NA
v_call: TRBV7-2
d_call: NA

cdr3_nt: TGTGCCAGCAGTTTTCGGACAGGGGGATCTAATGAAAAACTGTTTTTT
cdr3_aa: CASSFRTGGSNEKLFF
j_call: TRBJ1-4
clone_size: NA
v_call: TRBV27
d_call: TRBD1

cdr3_nt: TGTGCCAGCAGCGGAGGGGGGGAAGGACAGCCCCAGCATTTT
cdr3_aa: CASSGGGEGQPQHF
j_call: TRBJ1-5
clone_size: NA
v_call: TRBV5-6
d_call: NA

cdr3_nt: TGTGCCAGCTCACCCTCAGGCGACTACGAGCAGTACTTC
cdr3_aa: CASSPSGDYEQYF
j_call: TRBJ2-7
clone_size: NA
v_call: TRBV18
d_call: NA

cdr3_nt: TGTGCCAGCAGCTCCGCTACAGGGGACGTTAATGAAAAACTGTTTTTT
cdr3_aa: CASSSATGDVNEKLFF
j_call: TRBJ1-4
clone_size: NA
v_call: TRBV5-4
d_call: TRBD1

cdr3_nt: TGTGCCAGCTCACCACCCCAGGGTCAGGGGCAGCCCCAGCATTTT
cdr3_aa: CASSPPQGQGQPQHF
j_call: TRBJ1-5
clone_size: NA
v_call: TRBV18
d_call: NA

cdr3_nt: TGCGCCAGCAGAGGGACAGGGATGGACACTGAAGCTTTCTTT
cdr3_aa: CASRGTGMDTEAFF
j_call: TRBJ1-1
clone_size: NA
v_call: TRBV5-1
d_call: TRBD1

cdr3_nt: TGTGCCAGCAGTTCCCCCACAGGGTCGTCCGGCTACACCTTC
cdr3_aa: CASSSPTGSSGYTF
j_call: TRBJ1-2
clone_size: NA
v_call: TRBV6-6
d_call: NA

cdr3_nt: TGTGCCAGCTCACCACTTACCCCGGTACAGGGTATGTCACCCCTCCACTTT
cdr3_aa: CASSPLTPVQGMSPLHF
j_call: TRBJ1-6
clone_size: NA
v_call: TRBV18
d_call: NA

cdr3_nt: TGTGCCAGCAGCGCGTCCTGGAACACTGAAGCTTTCTTT
cdr3_aa: CASSASWNTEAFF
j_call: TRBJ1-1
clone_size: NA
v_call: TRBV12-3/TRBV12-4
d_call: NA

cdr3_nt: TGTGCCAGCTCACCAACGGGGGGGCCGGAAGGCTACACCTTC
cdr3_aa: CASSPTGGPEGYTF
j_call: TRBJ1-2
clone_size: NA
v_call: TRBV18
d_call: NA

cdr3_nt: TGTGCCAGCAGCCACAGAGGGGGTAATGAAAAACTGTTTTTT
cdr3_aa: CASSHRGGNEKLFF
j_call: TRBJ1-4
clone_size: NA
v_call: TRBV6-5
d_call: NA

cdr3_nt: TGTGCCACCAGCAGAGGAAGCGGGACAGGAAAAGAGACCCAGTACTTC
cdr3_aa: CATSRGSGTGKETQYF
j_call: TRBJ2-5
clone_size: NA
v_call: TRBV15
d_call: NA

cdr3_nt: TGCGCCAGCAGCCAAGATCTGCTGGCCAATGAGCAGTTCTTC
cdr3_aa: CASSQDLLANEQFF
j_call: TRBJ2-1
clone_size: NA
v_call: TRBV4-3
d_call: NA

cdr3_nt: TGTGCCAGCTCACGCGGACAGGGGAGACCAACTTTTAACACCGGGGAGCTGTTTTTT
cdr3_aa: CASSRGQGRPTFNTGELFF
j_call: TRBJ2-2
clone_size: few
v_call: TRBV18
d_call: TRBD1

cdr3_nt: TGTGCCAGCAGCGTAGAGTCAAGCGGCGGGACCCAGTACTTC
cdr3_aa: CASSVESSGGTQYF
j_call: TRBJ2-5
clone_size: once
v_call: TRBV9
d_call: NA

cdr3_nt: TGCGCCAGCAGCCACGGACTAGCGGGGGCCGATACGCAGTATTTT
cdr3_aa: CASSHGLAGADTQYF
j_call: TRBJ2-3
clone_size: NA
v_call: TRBV4-1
d_call: TRBD2

cdr3_nt: TGTGCCAGCAGCTTAGAGCCAGCGGGGGGGAACACCGGGGAGCTGTTTTTT
cdr3_aa: CASSLEPAGGNTGELFF
j_call: TRBJ2-2
clone_size: NA
v_call: TRBV7-2
d_call: TRBD2

cdr3_nt: TGTGCCAGCAGCCCAGAACCAGGGGCTGGCTACACCTTC
cdr3_aa: CASSPEPGAGYTF
j_call: TRBJ1-2
clone_size: NA
v_call: TRBV3-1/TRBV3-2
d_call: NA

cdr3_nt: TGTGCCAGCAGCCCATTTGCGGGGGCCTTCAATGAGCAGTTCTTC
cdr3_aa: CASSPFAGAFNEQFF
j_call: TRBJ2-1
clone_size: NA
v_call: TRBV7-9
d_call: NA

cdr3_nt: TGTGCCAGCGGGACAGCCCTCTCCTACGAGCAGTACTTC
cdr3_aa: CASGTALSYEQYF
j_call: TRBJ2-7
clone_size: NA
v_call: TRBV6-5
d_call: TRBD1

cdr3_nt: TGTGCCAGCAGCTTAACGGGGGACTCCTACAATGAGCAGTTCTTC
cdr3_aa: CASSLTGDSYNEQFF
j_call: TRBJ2-1
clone_size: NA
v_call: TRBV11-3
d_call: NA

cdr3_nt: TGTGCCAGCAGCTTGATGGGACAGCCCTACGAGCAGTACTTC
cdr3_aa: CASSLMGQPYEQYF
j_call: TRBJ2-7
clone_size: NA
v_call: TRBV7-8
d_call: TRBD1